This passage covers 23 T cell receptor beta chains from one sample sequenced in a study of tumor-infiltrating lymphocytes in primary liver carcinoma. TCR beta cDNA came from approximately 490 ng total RNA, primed with a constant-region primer. Sequencing libraries for TCR beta derived from three nested multiplex PCR rounds that used slightly modified ARM-PCR. TRBV1-TRBV30 forward primers and a C-beta reverse primer were used in the first two PCR rounds, which each ran for about 11 cycles. TCRdb re-called the multiplex PCR reads with MiXCR, one entry per CDR3 protein. The sample yields just over 20,000 distinct CDR3 sequences, 65% to 85% seen once. It was from about 19-30 mg of unsorted bulk tissue that RNA and DNA were co-extracted. The sample comprised liver tumor tissue from sampling region 4. Subset denoted: tumor region T4, right-lateral pole. The receptors were gathered from a woman under 40 with primary liver carcinoma and hepatitis B virus infection.

Regarding this clonotype: Because it lacks the conserved phenylalanine or tryptophan at the end, this CDR3 is likely a read error. The DNA is left out, because the CDR3 cannot be placed on it with certainty; the CDR3 is given as TCRdb lists it. The V and J genes are TRBV11-1 and TRBJ2-7; TRBD2 was called by the table and not checked on the DNA. The germline V gene has CDR1 SGHAT and CDR2 FQDESV (reference sequence). Inclusive of both ends, the CDR3 amounts to 13 amino acids. This CDR3 is CANSLGYLRGHYS.

The chain recombines TRBV10-3 with TRBJ1-1, with 7 positions matching TRBD1. After removal of 2 bases from V and 4 bases from J, the junction contained 7 bases not matched to a gene. CDR1 is ENHRY and CDR2 is SYGVKD in the germline V gene. The CDR3 spans 15 residues. DNA of the CDR3: TGTGCCATCAGTGAGCCGACAGGGATGTTCACTGAAGCTTTCTTT. This codes for CAISEPTGMFTEAFF.

Note on this clonotype: Here the CDR3 omits its conserved ending phenylalanine or tryptophan, so a read error is the likely source. It is unclear where the CDR3 begins or ends on the DNA, so no DNA is shown, and the CDR3 is as TCRdb lists it. The CDR3: CSVGRRDTGELSV. This rearrangement joins TRBV29-1 to TRBJ2-2. The CDR3 length equals 13 residues, ends included. Germline V gene sequence: CDR1 SQVTM, CDR2 ANQGSEA.

This clonotype has just one count. The V and J genes are TRBV11-2 and TRBJ1-1; 12 nucleotides match TRBD1. Germline V CDR1 and CDR2: SGHAT, FQNNGV. The CDR3 runs to 20 residues. The trim removed 5 bases at V and 6 bases at J, leaving 22 bases unmatched. The CDR3 nucleotides are TGTGCCAGCAGCGCTCGGGACAGGGGGCGCAAAAGCTGGAGTGACGCTGAAGCTTTCTTT. Protein sequence: CASSARDRGRKSWSDAEAFF.

In regard to this clonotype: The conserved final phenylalanine or tryptophan is absent from the CDR3, which likely points to a read error. No DNA is shown, since the ends of the CDR3 on it are uncertain; the CDR3 is the one TCRdb lists. The V gene is TRBV7-9, the J gene TRBJ2-2. The length of the CDR3 is 12 amino acids, counting both ends. From germline, CDR1 is SEHNR and CDR2 FQNEAQ (reference sequence). CDR3: CASSLGTGELLY.

In regard to this clonotype: Being one base from a much bigger clone, this may be a read error. This chain uses TRBV9 with TRBJ1-1, with TRBD1 as a possible D gene (5 bases). CDR3 length equals 15 residues. The V and J ends lost 0 bases and 6 bases respectively, with 15 bases between them. Germline-derived CDR1 and CDR2 are SGDLS and YYNGEE. Here the CDR3 DNA reads TGTGCCAGCAGCGTAGGCGGGGCTTGGGGCGCTGAAGCTTTCTTT. Amino acid sequence: CASSVGGAWGAEAFF.

This sequence joins TRBV12-3 or TRBV12-4 and TRBJ2-7; the D gene is possibly TRBD1 (6 bases). CDR3 length: 15 amino acids. V shed 8 bases and J shed 7 bases, with 24 bases lying between them. The CDR3: CASLQSHTQGYEQYF. The CDR3 nucleotides read TGTGCCAGCCTACAATCCCATACACAGGGTTATGAGCAGTACTTC.

This rearrangement joins TRBV6-6 to TRBJ2-3; D is perhaps TRBD2 (6 bases). Per the germline V gene, CDR1 is MNHNY and CDR2 is SVGAGI (reference sequence). V was clipped by 8 bases and J by 2 bases, with 20 bases between them. The CDR3 totals 16 residues. CDR3 coding DNA: TGTGCCAGCTACTCTTTTGGCAGCGGGTCCACAGATACGCAGTATTTT. Translation: CASYSFGSGSTDTQYF.

Worth noting for this clonotype: A much larger clonotype is one base distant, so this may be a read error. The chain combines TRBV11-3 with TRBJ2-1, with TRBD1 matching 7 bases. Germline loops: CDR1 SGHNT, CDR2 YENEEA. The CDR3 sequence is 14 residues long. CDR3 loop: CASSLTGTYNEEFF. DNA for the CDR3: TGTGCCAGCAGCTTGACAGGGACCTACAATGAGGAGTTCTTC.

In regard to this clonotype: One end of the junction varies from germline; a read error may be responsible. This chain links TRBV4-1 with TRBJ2-3; unclear D gene. Germline values: CDR1 MGHRA, CDR2 YSYEKL. The CDR3 runs 18 residues. DNA for the CDR3: TGCGCCAGCAGCCAACTATGCATGGTAGCTGAAGACTCGGATACGCGGTTTTTT. It encodes CASSQLCMVAEDSDTRFF.

This clonotype has a handful of counts. Because it lacks the conserved phenylalanine or tryptophan at the end, this CDR3 is likely a read error. In DNA, the CDR3 is TGCAGCGCGATAGGGGAGATGAGTTCTGCGGTGGAGACCCAGTACTCC. Encoded protein: CSAIGEMSSAVETQYS. The rearrangement links TRBV29-1 to TRBJ2-5; D is possibly TRBD1 or TRBD2 (5 bases each). The V and J ends lost 7 bases and 5 bases respectively, with 26 bases between them. The CDR3 runs 16 residues. Germline loops: CDR1 SQVTM, CDR2 ANQGSEA.

This CDR3 reads CASSHPPNYGYTF. The CDR3 bases are TGTGCCAGTAGTCATCCTCCGAACTATGGCTACACCTTC. The chain is built from TRBV28 and TRBJ1-2; D ambiguous. With 9 bases removed from V and 2 bases from J, the gap between germline ends came to 13 bases. The CDR3 is made up of 13 amino acids. Germline-derived CDR1 and CDR2 are MDHEN and SYDVKM.

Note on this clonotype: This may be a read error, as it is one base from a much larger clone. The chain employs TRBV7-9 and TRBJ2-7, with D uncertain. The CDR3 contains 14 residues. Germline-derived CDR1 and CDR2 are SEHNR and FQNEAQ (reference sequence). The V and J ends lost 5 bases and 5 bases respectively, with 16 bases between them. CDR3 sequence: CASSLPTHHHEQYF. The CDR3 DNA reads as TGTGCCAGCAGCCTCCCGACTCACCACCACGAGCAGTACTTC.

Only one count was recorded for this clonotype. A clone one base away is much larger, so this may be a read error. The rearrangement joins TRBV11-2 to TRBJ2-3; 7 bases line up with TRBD2. V dropped 5 bases and J dropped 4; count of bases not matched to a gene: 9. Germline V CDR1 and CDR2: SGHAT, FQNNGV. The CDR3 has 15 amino acids. This CDR3 is CASSPGLVGPDTQYF. For the CDR3, the DNA is TGTGCCAGCAGCCCTGGACTAGTGGGCCCAGATACGCAGTATTTT.

The rearrangement links TRBV24-1 to TRBJ1-1, with D possibly TRBD1 on 6 matching bases. In germline, CDR1 is KGHDR, CDR2 SFDVKD. The V end was cut by 5 bases, the J end by 4 bases, with 10 bases between. CDR3 size: 13 residues. CDR3 protein: CATSVGGGTEAFF. The CDR3 DNA sequence: TGTGCCACCAGTGTTGGGGGCGGCACTGAAGCTTTCTTT.

There are many counts of this clonotype. This sequence joins TRBV7-9 and TRBJ2-3; D tentatively fits TRBD1 or TRBD2 (5 bases each). The V and J ends lost 4 bases and 0 bases respectively, with 14 bases between them. The CDR3 loop spans 16 amino acids. Germline CDR1 reads SEHNR; CDR2 reads FQNEAQ (reference sequence). Here the CDR3 reads CASSSARGVSTDTQYF. The CDR3 DNA reads as TGTGCCAGCAGCTCGGCGCGAGGGGTTAGCACAGATACGCAGTATTTT.

Concerning this clonotype itself: A much larger clone lies one base from this, so it may be a read error. This chain joins TRBV7-3 and TRBJ2-2; possible D gene TRBD2, 5 bases. From germline, CDR1 is SGHTA and CDR2 FQGTGA. The CDR3 totals 13 residues. The CDR3 DNA reads TGTGCCAGCAGCGCGCGGTACACCGGGGAGCCGTTTTTT. This sequence encodes CASSARYTGEPFF. The variable domain in full, completed from reference TRBV7-3 and TRBJ2-2, reads GAGVSQTPSNKVTEKGKYVELRCDPISGHTALYWYRQSLGQGPEFLIYFQGTGAADDSGLPNDRFFAVRPEGSVSTLKIQRTERGDSAVYLCASSARYTGEPFFGEGSRLTVL.

The chain has TRBV11-3 and TRBJ2-1; 7 bases fit TRBD2. Germline V CDR1 and CDR2: SGHNT, YENEEA. This CDR3 comprises 15 residues. J was trimmed by 8 bases and V by 5 bases; bases with no gene match: 12. The CDR3 DNA sequence: TGTGCCAGCAGCCGATTAGCGGGTGGGGTGTATGAGCAGTTCTTC. This translates into CASSRLAGGVYEQFF. Full variable domain (missing parts from reference TRBV11-3 and TRBJ2-1): EAGVVQSPRYKIIEKKQPVAFWCNPISGHNTLYWYLQNLGQGPELLIRYENEEAVDDSQLPKDRFSAERLKGVDSTLKIQPAELGDSAVYLCASSRLAGGVYEQFFGPGTRLTVL.

On this clonotype itself: At one end, the junction sequence differs from germline, possibly due to a read error. The CDR3 region is CASTTSPDHPYKEQFF. Written as DNA, the CDR3 is TGCGCCAGCACCACGTCCCCAGACCATCCCTACAAAGAGCAGTTCTTC. The rearrangement links TRBV5-1 to TRBJ2-1; D uncertain. The CDR3 is 16 amino acids. Germline V CDR1 and CDR2: SGHRS, YFSETQ.

Comments on this clonotype: One end of the junction varies from germline; a read error may be responsible. V usage is TRBV4-2 and J usage is TRBJ2-3; 8 bases are a match to TRBD2. The CDR3 extends over 16 amino acids. Germline CDR1 and CDR2: LGHNA and YNFKEQ. CDR3 amino acids: CTSNQVDSGDIDTQYF. Here the CDR3 DNA reads TGTACCAGCAACCAAGTCGATAGCGGGGACATAGATACGCAGTATTTT.

By share, this clonotype counts as large. The chain recombines TRBV29-1 with TRBJ2-3; D unresolved. The germline CDR1 and CDR2 sequences are SQVTM and ANQGSEA. V gave up 8 bases and J gave up 4 bases, with 19 bases separating them. This CDR3 is 14 amino acids long. CDR3 in amino acids: CSPRSESVADTQYF. Here the CDR3 DNA reads TGCAGCCCCCGCTCAGAAAGCGTTGCAGATACGCAGTATTTT.

Notes on this clonotype: At one boundary the junction diverges from the germline segment, which might be a read error. The J gene is TRBJ1-2, the V gene TRBV12-3 or TRBV12-4; no clear D. The CDR3 is made up of 15 amino acids. CDR3 in amino acids: CASCLGLSHDYGYTF. In DNA, the CDR3 is TGTGCTAGCTGTTTAGGTCTCTCCCACGACTATGGCTACACATTC.

With regard to this clonotype: An end of the junction differs from the germline gene, which may be a read error. The CDR3, as DNA: TGCGCCAGCGGCCAAGATATCCAAGTGAACACTGAAGGTTTCTTT. As protein: CASGQDIQVNTEGFF. This chain links TRBV4-1 with TRBJ1-1; D is ambiguous. Germline lookup yields CDR1 MGHRA and CDR2 YSYEKL. This CDR3 is built from 15 residues.